This TCR beta chain is from a study of control samples from healthy donors and cancer patients (dated by TCRdb to the early 2020s). There are 13 amino acids in the CDR3, from cysteine to phenylalanine inclusive. Only CDR3 DNA is held: 39 bases, read in frame from base 1. V is cut by 7 bases and J by 2 bases, and the space between the germline ends is 11 bases. CDR1 and CDR2 were assigned from the germline V gene as MDHEN and SYDVKM. Library creation used the immunoSEQ multiplex PCR assay. TCRdb stores this immuneACCESS table with in-frame sequences only. Part of the clones is absent; in the studies checked, under half of the shortfall reflects unresolved V genes, and no reason is known for the rest. In this sample the table shows about 150,000 clones, roughly 92% of which occur a single time. The ten top clones hold roughly 1.3% of the sample. To note about this clone: This receptor's antigen is unknown. No much larger clonotype is one base removed from it; base qualities were not supplied.

What was sequenced was blood. The TCR originated in a woman younger than 30 in good health. The sequence is built from TRBV28 and TRBJ2-5, with the D gene too uncertain to name. The sequence in DNA is TGTGCCAGCAACCAGGTGGCTCAAGAGACCCAGTACTTC. It codes for CASNQVAQETQYF.